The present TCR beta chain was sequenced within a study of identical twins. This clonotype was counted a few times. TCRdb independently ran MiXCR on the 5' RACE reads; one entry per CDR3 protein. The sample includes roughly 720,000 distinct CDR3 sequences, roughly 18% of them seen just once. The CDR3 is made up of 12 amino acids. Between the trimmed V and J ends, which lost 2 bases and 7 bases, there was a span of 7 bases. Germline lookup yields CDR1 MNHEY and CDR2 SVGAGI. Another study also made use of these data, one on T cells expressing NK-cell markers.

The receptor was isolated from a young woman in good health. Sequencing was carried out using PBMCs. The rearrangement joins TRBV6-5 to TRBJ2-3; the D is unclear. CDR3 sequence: CASSYPRHTQYF. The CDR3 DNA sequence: TGTGCCAGCAGTTACCCCAGGCATACGCAGTATTTT.